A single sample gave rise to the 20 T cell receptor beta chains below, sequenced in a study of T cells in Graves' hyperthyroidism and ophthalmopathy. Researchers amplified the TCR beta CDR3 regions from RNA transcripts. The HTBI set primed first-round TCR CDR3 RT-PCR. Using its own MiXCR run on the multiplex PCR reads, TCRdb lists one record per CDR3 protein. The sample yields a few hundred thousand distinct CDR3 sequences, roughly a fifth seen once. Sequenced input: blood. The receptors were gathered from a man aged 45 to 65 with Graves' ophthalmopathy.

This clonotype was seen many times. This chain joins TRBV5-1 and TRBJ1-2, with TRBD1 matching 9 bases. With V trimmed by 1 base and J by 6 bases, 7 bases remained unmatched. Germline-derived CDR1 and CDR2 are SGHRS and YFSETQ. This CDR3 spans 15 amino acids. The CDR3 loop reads CASSLNRDRVHGYTF. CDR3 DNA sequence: TGCGCCAGCAGCTTGAATCGGGACAGGGTTCATGGCTACACCTTC.

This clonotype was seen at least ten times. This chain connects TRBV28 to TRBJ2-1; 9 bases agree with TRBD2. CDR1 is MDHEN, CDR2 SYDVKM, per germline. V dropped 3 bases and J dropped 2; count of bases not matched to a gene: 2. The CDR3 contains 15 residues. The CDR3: CASSFGGRAYNEQFF. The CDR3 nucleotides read TGTGCCAGCAGTTTTGGCGGGAGGGCCTACAATGAGCAGTTCTTC.

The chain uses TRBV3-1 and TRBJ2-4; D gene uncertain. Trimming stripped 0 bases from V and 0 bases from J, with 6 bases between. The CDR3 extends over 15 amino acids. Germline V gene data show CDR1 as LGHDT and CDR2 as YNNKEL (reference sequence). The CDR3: CASSQDTLAKNIQYF. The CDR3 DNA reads TGTGCCAGCAGCCAAGACACCTTAGCCAAAAACATTCAGTACTTC.

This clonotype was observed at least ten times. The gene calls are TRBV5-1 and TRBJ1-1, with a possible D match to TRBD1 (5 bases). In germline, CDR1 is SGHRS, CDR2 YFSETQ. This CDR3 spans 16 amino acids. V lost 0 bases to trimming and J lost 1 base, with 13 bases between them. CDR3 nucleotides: TGCGCCAGCAGCTTGGTGGGGGAGACTACGAACACTGAAGCTTTCTTT. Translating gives CASSLVGETTNTEAFF.

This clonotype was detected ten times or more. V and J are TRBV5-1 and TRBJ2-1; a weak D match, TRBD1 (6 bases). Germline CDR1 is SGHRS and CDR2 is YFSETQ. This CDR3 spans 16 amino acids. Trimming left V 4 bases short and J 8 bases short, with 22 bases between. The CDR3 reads CASSQSTGNLIHEQFF. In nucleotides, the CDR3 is TGCGCCAGCAGCCAGTCTACAGGGAATTTGATCCATGAGCAGTTCTTC.

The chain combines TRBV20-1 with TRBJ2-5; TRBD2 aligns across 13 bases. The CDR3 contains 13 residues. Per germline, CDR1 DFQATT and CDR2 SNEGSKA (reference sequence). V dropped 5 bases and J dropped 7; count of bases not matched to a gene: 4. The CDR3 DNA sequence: TGCAGTGCTGAACTAGCGGGAGGGGGGACCCAGTACTTC. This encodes CSAELAGGGTQYF.

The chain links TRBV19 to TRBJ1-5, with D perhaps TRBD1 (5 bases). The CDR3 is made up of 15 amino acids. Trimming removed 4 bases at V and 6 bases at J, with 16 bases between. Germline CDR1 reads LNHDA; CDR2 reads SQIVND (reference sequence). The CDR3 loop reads CASSNLGQGSQPQHF. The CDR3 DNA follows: TGTGCCAGTAGTAACCTCGGGCAGGGTAGTCAGCCCCAGCATTTT.

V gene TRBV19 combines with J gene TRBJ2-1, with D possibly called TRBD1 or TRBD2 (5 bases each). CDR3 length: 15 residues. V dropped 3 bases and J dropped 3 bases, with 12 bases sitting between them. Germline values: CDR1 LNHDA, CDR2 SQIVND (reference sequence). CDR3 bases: TGTGCCAGTAGTATTGGGGCGGGTTTCTACAATGAGCAGTTCTTC. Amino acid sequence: CASSIGAGFYNEQFF.

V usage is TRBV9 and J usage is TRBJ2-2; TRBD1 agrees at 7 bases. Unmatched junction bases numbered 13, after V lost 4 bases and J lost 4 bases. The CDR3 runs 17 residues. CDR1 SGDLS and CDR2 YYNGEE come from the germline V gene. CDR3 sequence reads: CASSPHSTGRGTGELFF. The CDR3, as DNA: TGTGCCAGCAGCCCGCATTCGACAGGGAGAGGCACCGGGGAGCTGTTTTTT.

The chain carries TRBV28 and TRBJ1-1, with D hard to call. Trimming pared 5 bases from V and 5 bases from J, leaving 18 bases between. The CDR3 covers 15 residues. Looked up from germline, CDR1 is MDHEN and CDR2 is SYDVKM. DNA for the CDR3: TGTGCCAGCAGTAACACCCGGGTCCCGGGGACTGAAGCTTTCTTT. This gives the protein CASSNTRVPGTEAFF.

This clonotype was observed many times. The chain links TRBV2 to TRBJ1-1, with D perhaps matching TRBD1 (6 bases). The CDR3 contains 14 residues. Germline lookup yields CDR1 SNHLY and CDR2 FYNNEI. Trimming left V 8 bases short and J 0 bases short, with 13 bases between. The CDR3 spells CASDPTGLNTEAFF. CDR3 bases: TGTGCCAGCGATCCGACAGGTCTGAACACTGAAGCTTTCTTT. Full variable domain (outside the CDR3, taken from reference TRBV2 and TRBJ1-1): EPEVTQTPSHQVTQMGQEVILRCVPISNHLYFYWYRQILGQKVEFLVSFYNNEISEKSEIFDDQFSVERPDGSNFTLKIRSTKLEDSAMYFCASDPTGLNTEAFFGQGTRLTVV.

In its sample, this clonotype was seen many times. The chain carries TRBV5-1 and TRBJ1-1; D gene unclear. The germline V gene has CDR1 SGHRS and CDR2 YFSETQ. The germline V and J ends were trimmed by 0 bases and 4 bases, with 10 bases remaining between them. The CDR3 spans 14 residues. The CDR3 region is CASSLGLGSTEAFF. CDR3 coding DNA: TGCGCCAGCAGCTTGGGCCTTGGAAGCACTGAAGCTTTCTTT.

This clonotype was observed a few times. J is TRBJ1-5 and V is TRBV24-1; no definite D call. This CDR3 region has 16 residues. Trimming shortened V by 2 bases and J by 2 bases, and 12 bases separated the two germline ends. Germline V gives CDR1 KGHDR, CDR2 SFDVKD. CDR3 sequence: CATSDSLSPGNQPQHF. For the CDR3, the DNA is TGTGCCACCAGTGATTCTTTGTCCCCGGGCAATCAGCCCCAGCATTTT.

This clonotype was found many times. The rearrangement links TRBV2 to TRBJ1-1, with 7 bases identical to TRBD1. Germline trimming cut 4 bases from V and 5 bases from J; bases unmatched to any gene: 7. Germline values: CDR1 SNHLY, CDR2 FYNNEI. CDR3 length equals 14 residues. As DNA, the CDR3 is TGTGCCAGCAGTGTCCCAGCCAGGGGGACTGAAGCTTTCTTT. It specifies CASSVPARGTEAFF.

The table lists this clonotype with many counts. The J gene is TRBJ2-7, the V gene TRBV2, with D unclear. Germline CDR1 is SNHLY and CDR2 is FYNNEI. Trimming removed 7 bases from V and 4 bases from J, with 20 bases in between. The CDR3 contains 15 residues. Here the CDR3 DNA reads TGTGCCAGCACCCAATCCTTTCCCCTGCGGTACGAGCAGTACTTC. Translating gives CASTQSFPLRYEQYF.

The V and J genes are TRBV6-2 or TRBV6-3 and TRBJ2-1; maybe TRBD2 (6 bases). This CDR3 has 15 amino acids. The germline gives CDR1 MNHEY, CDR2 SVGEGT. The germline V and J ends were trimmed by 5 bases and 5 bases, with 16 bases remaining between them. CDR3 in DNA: TGTGCCAGCAGTAGAGAGCGGGTTCCCCACAATGAGCAGTTCTTC. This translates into CASSRERVPHNEQFF.

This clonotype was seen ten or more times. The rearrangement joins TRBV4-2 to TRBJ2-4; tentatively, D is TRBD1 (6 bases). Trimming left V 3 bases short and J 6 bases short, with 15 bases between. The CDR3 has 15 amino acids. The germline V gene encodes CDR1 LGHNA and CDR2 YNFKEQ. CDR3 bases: TGTGCCAGCAGCCATTGGCAGGGGCTCGGAAACATTCAGTACTTC. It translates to CASSHWQGLGNIQYF.

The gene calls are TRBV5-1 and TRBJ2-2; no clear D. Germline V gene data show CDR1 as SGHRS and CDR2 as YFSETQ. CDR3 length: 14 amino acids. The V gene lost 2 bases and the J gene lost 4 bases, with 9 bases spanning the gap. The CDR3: CASSLTEATGELFF. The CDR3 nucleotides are TGCGCCAGCAGCTTAACGGAAGCCACCGGGGAGCTGTTTTTT.

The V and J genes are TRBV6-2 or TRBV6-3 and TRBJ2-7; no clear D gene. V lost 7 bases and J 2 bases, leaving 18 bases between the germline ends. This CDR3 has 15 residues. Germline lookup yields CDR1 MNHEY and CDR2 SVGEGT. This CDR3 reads CASNQAGASTYEQYF. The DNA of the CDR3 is TGTGCCAGCAACCAAGCCGGCGCTTCTACCTACGAGCAGTACTTC.

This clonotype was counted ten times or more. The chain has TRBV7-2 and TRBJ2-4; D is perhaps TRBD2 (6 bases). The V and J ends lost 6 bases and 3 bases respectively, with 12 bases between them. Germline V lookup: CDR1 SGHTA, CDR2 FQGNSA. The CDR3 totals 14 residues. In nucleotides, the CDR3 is TGTGCCAGCAGTGGAGGGGTGGACAAAAACATTCAGTACTTC. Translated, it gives CASSGGVDKNIQYF.